This T cell receptor (beta chain) stems from a study of blood T cell repertoires in COVID-19. About the research overall: The samples span acute and convalescent COVID-19 from the United States, Italy and Spain. PBMCs, B-cell-depleted T cells, or T cells provided the cDNA or gDNA that made up the material.

Trimming stripped 3 bases from V and 5 bases from J, with 10 bases between. This CDR3 spans 13 amino acids. The germline CDR1 and CDR2 sequences are MNHNS and SASEGT. Per the study methods: Reference gene primer amplification gave nucleated cell count estimates. Libraries were prepared by immunoSEQ multiplex PCR; TCRdb keeps only in-frame clonotypes and omits some of them. The DNA gave D and trimming, while V, J and clone size come from that table. The sample includes about 210,000 clones, roughly 84% of them seen just once. The receptor was isolated from a man aged 35-49 years who had recovered from COVID-19. The rearrangement links TRBV6-1 to TRBJ1-1; no firm D call. The sequencing input was peripheral blood. CDR3 coding DNA: TGTGCCAGCAGTGAGGGGAGGGATACTGAAGCTTTCTTT. Its protein product is CASSEGRDTEAFF.